Below are 16 T cell receptor beta chains sequenced from a single sample in a study of T cell repertoires in cytomegalovirus infection. Antigens of these TCRs are unknown. TCRdb re-derived calls from the reads in MiXCR, one entry per CDR3 protein. The sample records approximately 300,000 distinct CDR3 sequences, roughly 28% being singletons. The starting material was cultured PBMCs, obtained from culture after CMV antigen stimulation. Receptors originate from a human donor in good health (CMV status not recorded). Some clones in this sample may be carry-over from other donors' samples.

The chain has TRBV12-3 or TRBV12-4 and TRBJ2-6, with 12 bases fitting TRBD2. After removal of 5 bases from V and 1 base from J, the junction contained 9 bases not matched to a gene. The CDR3 loop spans 19 amino acids. In DNA, the CDR3 is TGTGCCAGCAGTCCCATTAGACTAGCGGGAGTATCTGGGGCCAACGTCCTGACTTTC. Its translation is CASSPIRLAGVSGANVLTF.

In this sample, this clonotype turned up once. This chain connects TRBV28 to TRBJ1-4, with a possible D match to TRBD1 (6 bases). Germline assignment: CDR1 MDHEN and CDR2 SYDVKM. V lost 10 bases and J 5 bases, leaving 17 bases between the germline ends. This CDR3 has 14 amino acids. CDR3 residues: CATFPTGPNEKLFF. The CDR3 DNA follows: TGTGCCACCTTTCCTACAGGGCCGAATGAAAAACTGTTTTTT.

This clonotype was observed many times. The chain combines TRBV7-3 with TRBJ2-3; 9 bases fit TRBD2. The trim removed 3 bases at V and 5 bases at J, leaving 6 bases unmatched. The CDR3 is 15 residues long. The germline V gene has CDR1 SGHTA and CDR2 FQGTGA. The CDR3 reads CASSFGGRAEDTQYF. The CDR3 nucleotides read TGTGCCAGCAGCTTTGGCGGGAGGGCCGAAGATACGCAGTATTTT.

The chain employs TRBV7-6 and TRBJ2-5; D is unresolved. The V gene's germline CDR1 is SGHVS and CDR2 FNYEAQ. The CDR3 has 14 residues. V was cut by 1 base and J by 1 base, with 7 bases left in between. The CDR3 DNA reads TGTGCCAGCAGCTTAGTTCCCCTCCAAGAGACCCAGTACTTC. Protein product: CASSLVPLQETQYF.

The gene calls are TRBV19 and TRBJ2-2, with a possible D match to TRBD1 (5 bases). There are 17 residues in the CDR3. The V end was cut by 3 bases, the J end by 2 bases, with 16 bases between. Germline V CDR1 and CDR2: LNHDA, SQIVND (reference sequence). CDR3 in amino acids: CASSMEMTALNTGELFF. In DNA form, the CDR3 reads TGTGCCAGTAGTATGGAAATGACAGCACTCAACACCGGGGAGCTGTTTTTT.

V is TRBV5-1 and J is TRBJ2-3; D is unclear. V was clipped by 5 bases and J by 2 bases, with 9 bases between them. Germline loops: CDR1 SGHRS, CDR2 YFSETQ. The CDR3 is made up of 13 amino acids. The CDR3 sequence is CASSIITTDTQYF. The CDR3 DNA reads as TGCGCCAGCAGTATAATCACCACAGATACGCAGTATTTT.

V is TRBV27 and J is TRBJ1-1; TRBD1 is a possible D gene (6 bases). Germline-derived CDR1 and CDR2 are MNHEY and SMNVEV (reference sequence). Trimming took off 3 bases at V and 8 bases at J, with 16 bases between the two ends. This CDR3 comprises 14 residues. The chain's CDR3 is CASSFRPRQEEAFF. As DNA, the CDR3 is TGTGCCAGCAGTTTCCGGCCCAGACAGGAGGAAGCTTTCTTT.

The CDR3 DNA is TGTGCCAGCAGTTTAAATACGGGGGCTAACTATGGCTACACCTTC. Translation: CASSLNTGANYGYTF. The chain carries TRBV28 and TRBJ1-2, with D perhaps matching TRBD1 (5 bases). This CDR3 has 15 residues. With 2 bases removed from V and 0 bases from J, the gap between germline ends came to 10 bases. From germline, CDR1 is MDHEN and CDR2 SYDVKM.

This clonotype was found once. A clone one base away is much larger, so this may be a read error. The V gene is TRBV7-2, the J gene TRBJ2-3, with 7 bases that match TRBD1. The CDR3 contains 14 residues. Germline CDR1 is SGHTA and CDR2 is FQGNSA. V was pared by 5 bases and J by 5 bases, with 7 bases of the junction left unmatched. The CDR3 is CASSPRTGIDTQYF. CDR3 DNA: TGTGCCAGCAGCCCGCGGACAGGCATAGATACGCAGTATTTT.

V gene TRBV4-2 combines with J gene TRBJ1-3; possible D gene TRBD1, 5 bases. The germline gives CDR1 LGHNA, CDR2 YNFKEQ. This CDR3 has 19 amino acids. The V and J ends lost 1 base and 0 bases respectively, with 19 bases between them. CDR3 nucleotides: TGTGCCAGCAGCCAAGGTCCTGGGTCCGACGGGACCTCTGGAAACACCATATATTTT. This gives the protein CASSQGPGSDGTSGNTIYF.

The rearrangement joins TRBV19 to TRBJ2-1; 9 bases line up with TRBD2. The CDR3 loop spans 13 amino acids. J gave up 4 bases and V 9 bases, and 4 bases lay outside the gene matches. CDR1 is LNHDA, CDR2 SQIVND, per germline (reference sequence). This CDR3 is CASRLAVYNEQFF. DNA of the CDR3: TGTGCCAGCAGACTAGCGGTATACAATGAGCAGTTCTTC.

A note on this clonotype: In this CDR3 the conserved last residue, phenylalanine or tryptophan, is missing, so a read error is likely. V gene TRBV7-2 combines with J gene TRBJ2-5; D might be TRBD1 or TRBD2, each matching 5 bases. Germline assignment: CDR1 SGHTA and CDR2 FQGNSA. V was clipped by 3 bases and J by 3 bases, with 8 bases between them. The CDR3 runs 13 residues. CDR3 region: CASSLGEKETQYS. DNA for the CDR3: TGTGCCAGCAGCTTGGGGGAAAAAGAGACCCAGTACTCC.

V usage is TRBV7-3 and J usage is TRBJ2-5; D could derive from TRBD1 or TRBD2 (5 bases each). The CDR3 runs 15 residues. Looked up from germline, CDR1 is SGHTA and CDR2 is FQGTGA. V dropped 1 base and J dropped 1 base, with 10 bases sitting between them. DNA of the CDR3: TGTGCCAGCAGCTTAAGAGGGGCCGCCCAAGAGACCCAGTACTTC. Protein sequence: CASSLRGAAQETQYF.

The rearrangement links TRBV5-1 to TRBJ2-7; D is possibly TRBD1 (6 bases). CDR1 and CDR2 from the germline V gene are SGHRS and YFSETQ. There are 14 residues in the CDR3. Trimming took off 6 bases at V and 1 base at J, with 14 bases between the two ends. The CDR3 spells CASKKPGHSYEQYF. DNA for the CDR3: TGCGCCAGCAAAAAACCGGGACATTCCTACGAGCAGTACTTC.

This clonotype occurred many times. The CDR3 here is CASSLSSNTEAFF. The CDR3, as DNA: TGTGCCAGCAGCTTAAGCTCAAACACTGAAGCTTTCTTT. The chain links TRBV7-6 to TRBJ1-1; unclear D gene. The V gene lost 2 bases and the J gene lost 2 bases, with 6 bases spanning the gap. The CDR3 covers 13 residues. Germline V gene lookup returns CDR1 SGHVS and CDR2 FNYEAQ.

V is TRBV6-1 and J is TRBJ2-7; 8 bases map to TRBD1. Looked up from germline, CDR1 is MNHNS and CDR2 is SASEGT. This CDR3 has 13 residues. Trimming at V came to 9 bases and at J to 3 bases, leaving 7 bases not matched to a gene. The chain's CDR3 is CASRRRGLYEQYF. In DNA form, the CDR3 reads TGTGCCAGTCGACGCAGGGGGCTCTACGAGCAGTACTTC.